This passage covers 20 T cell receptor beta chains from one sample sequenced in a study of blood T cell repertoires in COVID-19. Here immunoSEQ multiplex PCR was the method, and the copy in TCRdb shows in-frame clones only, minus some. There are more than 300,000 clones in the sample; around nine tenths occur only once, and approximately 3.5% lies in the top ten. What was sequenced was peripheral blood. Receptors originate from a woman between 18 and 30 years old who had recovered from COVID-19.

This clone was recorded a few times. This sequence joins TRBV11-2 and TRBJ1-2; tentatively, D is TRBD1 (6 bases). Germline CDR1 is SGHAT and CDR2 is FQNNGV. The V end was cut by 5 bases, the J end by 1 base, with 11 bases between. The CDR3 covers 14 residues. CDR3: CASSRGHDNYGYTF. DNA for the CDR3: TGTGCCAGCAGCCGGGGACACGATAACTATGGCTACACCTTC.

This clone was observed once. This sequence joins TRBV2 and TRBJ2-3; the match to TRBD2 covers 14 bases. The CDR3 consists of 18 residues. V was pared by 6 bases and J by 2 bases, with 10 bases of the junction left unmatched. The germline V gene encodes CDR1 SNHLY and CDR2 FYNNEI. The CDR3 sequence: CASRPGTSGRHPTDTQYF. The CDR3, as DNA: TGTGCCAGCAGACCCGGGACTAGCGGGAGACATCCCACAGATACGCAGTATTTT.

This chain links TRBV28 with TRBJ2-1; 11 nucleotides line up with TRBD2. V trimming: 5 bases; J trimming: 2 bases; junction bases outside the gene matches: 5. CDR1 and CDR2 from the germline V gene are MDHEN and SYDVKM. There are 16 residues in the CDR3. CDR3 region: CASSPRLAGPYNEQFF. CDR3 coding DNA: TGTGCCAGCAGTCCCCGACTAGCGGGACCCTACAATGAGCAGTTCTTC.

CDR3 in DNA: TGTGCCAGAAGCCCAGGGACTAGCGGACCTCCGAGGTACGTC. Residues: CARSPGTSGPPRYV. This sequence joins TRBV5-3 and TRBJ2-7; 11 bases are shared with TRBD2. TRBV5-3 is annotated as an ORF whose role is uncertain. CDR3 length equals 14 residues. The junction had 12 bases not matched to a gene; V was cut back by 4 bases and J by 12 bases.

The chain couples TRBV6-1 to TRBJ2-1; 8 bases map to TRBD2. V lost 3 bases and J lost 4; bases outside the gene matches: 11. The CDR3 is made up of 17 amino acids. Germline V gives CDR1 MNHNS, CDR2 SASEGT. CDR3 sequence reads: CASSEYYGTSGYNEQFF. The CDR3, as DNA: TGTGCCAGCAGTGAGTACTACGGGACTAGTGGATACAATGAGCAGTTCTTC.

The CDR3 bases are TGTGCCAGCAGCCAAGTCGCAGGGCCCTCGTCCTATAATTCACCCCTCCACTTT. It codes for CASSQVAGPSSYNSPLHF. The chain joins TRBV3-1 (or the pseudogene TRBV3-2) to TRBJ1-6; the D gene is possibly TRBD1 (5 bases). Trimming removed 1 base from V and 1 base from J, with 14 bases in between. Germline CDR1 LGHDT, CDR2 YNNKEL (reference sequence). The CDR3 length is 18 residues.

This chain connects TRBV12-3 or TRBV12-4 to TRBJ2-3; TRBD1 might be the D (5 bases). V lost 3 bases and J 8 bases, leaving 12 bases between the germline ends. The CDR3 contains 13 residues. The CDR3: CASSFRGRGTQYF. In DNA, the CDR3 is TGTGCCAGCAGTTTTAGGGGTAGGGGTACGCAGTATTTT.

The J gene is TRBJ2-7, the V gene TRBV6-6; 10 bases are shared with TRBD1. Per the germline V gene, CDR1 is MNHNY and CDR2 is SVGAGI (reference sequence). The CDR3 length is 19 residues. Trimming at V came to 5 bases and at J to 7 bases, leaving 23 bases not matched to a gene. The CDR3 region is CASSLSGGQGTSMGREQYV. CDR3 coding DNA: TGTGCCAGCAGTCTATCTGGGGGACAGGGGACCTCGATGGGGAGGGAGCAGTACGTC.

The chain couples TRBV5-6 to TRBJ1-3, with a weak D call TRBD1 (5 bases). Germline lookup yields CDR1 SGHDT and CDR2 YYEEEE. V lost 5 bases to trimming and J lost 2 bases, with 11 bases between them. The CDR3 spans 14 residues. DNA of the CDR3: TGTGCCAGCAGTTTAGGGGTAACTGGAAACACCATATATTTT. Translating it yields CASSLGVTGNTIYF. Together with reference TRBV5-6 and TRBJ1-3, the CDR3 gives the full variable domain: DAGVTQSPTHLIKTRGQQVTLRCSPKSGHDTVSWYQQALGQGPQFIFQYYEEEERQRGNFPDRFSGHQFPNYSSELNVNALLLGDSALYLCASSLGVTGNTIYFGEGSWLTVV.

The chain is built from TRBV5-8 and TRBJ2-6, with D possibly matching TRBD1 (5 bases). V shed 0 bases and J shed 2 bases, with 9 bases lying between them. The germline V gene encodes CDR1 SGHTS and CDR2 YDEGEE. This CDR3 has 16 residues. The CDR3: CASSLGRVTGANVLTF. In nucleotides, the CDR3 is TGTGCCAGCAGCTTGGGCAGGGTAACTGGGGCCAACGTCCTGACTTTC.

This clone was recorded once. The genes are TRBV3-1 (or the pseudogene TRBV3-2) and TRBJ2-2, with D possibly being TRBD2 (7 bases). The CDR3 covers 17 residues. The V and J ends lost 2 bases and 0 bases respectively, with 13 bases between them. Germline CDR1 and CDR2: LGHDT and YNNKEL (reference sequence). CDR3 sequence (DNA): TGTGCCAGCAGCCAAACGGGGGGCGGGGCGAACACCGGGGAGCTGTTTTTT. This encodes CASSQTGGGANTGELFF.

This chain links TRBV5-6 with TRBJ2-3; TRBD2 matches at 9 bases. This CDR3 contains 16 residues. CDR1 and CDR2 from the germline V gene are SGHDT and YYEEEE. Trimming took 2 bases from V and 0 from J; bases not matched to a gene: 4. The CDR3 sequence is CASSFLTSGSTDTQYF. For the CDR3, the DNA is TGTGCCAGCAGCTTTCTAACTAGCGGGAGCACAGATACGCAGTATTTT.

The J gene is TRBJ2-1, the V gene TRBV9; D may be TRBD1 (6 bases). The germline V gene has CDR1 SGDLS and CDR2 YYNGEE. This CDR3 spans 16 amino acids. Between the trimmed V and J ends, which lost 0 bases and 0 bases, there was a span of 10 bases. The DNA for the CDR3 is TGTGCCAGCAGCGTAGGACAGGCCAGCTCCTACAATGAGCAGTTCTTC. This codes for CASSVGQASSYNEQFF.

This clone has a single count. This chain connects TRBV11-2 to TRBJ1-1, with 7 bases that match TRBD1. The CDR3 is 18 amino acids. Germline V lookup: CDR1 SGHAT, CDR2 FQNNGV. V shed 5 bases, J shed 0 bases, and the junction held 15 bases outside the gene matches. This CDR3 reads CASSNRRAGGLMNTEAFF. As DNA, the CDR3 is TGTGCCAGCAGCAATCGTAGGGCAGGGGGGTTGATGAACACTGAAGCTTTCTTT.

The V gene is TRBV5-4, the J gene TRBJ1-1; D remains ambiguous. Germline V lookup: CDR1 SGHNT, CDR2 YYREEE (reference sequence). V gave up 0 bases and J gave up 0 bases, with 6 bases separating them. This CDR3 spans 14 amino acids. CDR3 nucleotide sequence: TGTGCCAGCAGCTTGGGACAAGTGAACACTGAAGCTTTCTTT. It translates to CASSLGQVNTEAFF.

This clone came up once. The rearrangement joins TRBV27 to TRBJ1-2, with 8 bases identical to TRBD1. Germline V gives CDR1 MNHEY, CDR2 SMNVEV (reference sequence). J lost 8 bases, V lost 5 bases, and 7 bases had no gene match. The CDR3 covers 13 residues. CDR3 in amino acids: CASSDRGSGGYTF. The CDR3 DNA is TGTGCCAGCAGTGACAGGGGTTCGGGCGGCTACACCTTC.

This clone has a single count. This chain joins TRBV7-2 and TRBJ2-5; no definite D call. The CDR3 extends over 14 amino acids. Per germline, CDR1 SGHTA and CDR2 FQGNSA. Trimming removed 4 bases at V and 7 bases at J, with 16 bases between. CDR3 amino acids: CASSSFPGRGTQYF. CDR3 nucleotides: TGTGCCAGCAGCTCCTTCCCTGGGCGTGGGACCCAGTACTTC.

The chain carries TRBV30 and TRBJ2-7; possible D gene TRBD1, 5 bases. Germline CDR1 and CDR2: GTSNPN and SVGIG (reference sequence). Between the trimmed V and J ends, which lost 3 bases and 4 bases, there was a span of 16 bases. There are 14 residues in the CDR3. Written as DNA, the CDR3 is TGTGCCTGGAGCCCCGCAGGGATTTCGTACGAGCAGTACGTC. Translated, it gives CAWSPAGISYEQYV.

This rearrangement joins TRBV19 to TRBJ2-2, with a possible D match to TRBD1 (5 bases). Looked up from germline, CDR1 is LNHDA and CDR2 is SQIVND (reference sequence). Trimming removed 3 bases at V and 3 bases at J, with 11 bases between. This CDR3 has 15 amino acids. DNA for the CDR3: TGTGCCAGTAGTATCGACCAGGGTGACACCGGGGAGCTGTTTTTT. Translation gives CASSIDQGDTGELFF.

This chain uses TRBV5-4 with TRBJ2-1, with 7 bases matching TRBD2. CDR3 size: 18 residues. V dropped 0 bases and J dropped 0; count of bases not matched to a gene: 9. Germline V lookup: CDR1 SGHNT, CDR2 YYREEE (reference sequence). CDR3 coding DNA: TGTGCCAGCAGCTTGGTATTAAGTAGCGGGTACTCCTACAATGAGCAGTTCTTC. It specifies CASSLVLSSGYSYNEQFF.